The sequence of this TCR beta chain was determined in a study of Ad26.COV2.S vaccination and SARS-CoV-2 variants. Whole-study results and caveats: Estimates derived from TCR breadth and depth analyses may have underestimated total T cell responses. Spike-specific TCR breadth ran higher among vaccine recipients than placebo recipients. Substantial response breadth was reportedly seen for spike-specific CD8+ and CD4+ T cells after vaccination.

Only in-frame clones appear in the TCRdb table, and some are missing; sequencing was by immunoSEQ multiplex PCR. Of approximately 400,000 clones in the sample, 90% to 95% are singletons; the top ten hold around 4.2%. The CDR3 extends over 13 amino acids. V was cut by 5 bases and J by 2 bases, with 8 bases left in between. Germline V CDR1 and CDR2: SGHRS, YFSETQ. For this clone: Its antigen is unidentified.

Specimen: peripheral blood, collected after recovery from COVID-19. This receptor was identified in a human donor who had recovered from COVID-19. This chain uses TRBV5-1 with TRBJ1-3, with D uncertain. CDR3 DNA sequence: TGCGCCAGCAGGGGATTAGCTGGAAACACCATATATTTT. Its translation: CASRGLAGNTIYF.